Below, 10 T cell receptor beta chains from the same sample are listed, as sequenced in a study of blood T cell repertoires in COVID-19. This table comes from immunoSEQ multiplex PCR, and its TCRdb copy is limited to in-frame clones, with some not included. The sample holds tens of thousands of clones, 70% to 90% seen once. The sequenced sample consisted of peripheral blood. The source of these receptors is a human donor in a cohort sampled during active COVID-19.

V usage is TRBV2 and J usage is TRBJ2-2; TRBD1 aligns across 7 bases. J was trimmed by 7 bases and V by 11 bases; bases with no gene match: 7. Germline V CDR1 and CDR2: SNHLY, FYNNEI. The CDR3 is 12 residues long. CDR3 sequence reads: CASHRGIGELFF. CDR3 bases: TGTGCCTCCCACAGGGGCATCGGGGAGCTGTTTTTT.

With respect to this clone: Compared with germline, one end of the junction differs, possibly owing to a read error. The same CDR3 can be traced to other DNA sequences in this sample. The CDR3 region has the DNA TGTGCCAGATGCAGTGGGGCGAAACCCTATGAGCAGTACTTC. This encodes CARCSGAKPYEQYF. The chain joins TRBV3-1 (or the pseudogene TRBV3-2) to TRBJ2-7, with D possibly TRBD1 on 5 matching bases. The germline gives CDR1 LGHDT, CDR2 YNNKEL (reference sequence). This CDR3 has 14 residues.

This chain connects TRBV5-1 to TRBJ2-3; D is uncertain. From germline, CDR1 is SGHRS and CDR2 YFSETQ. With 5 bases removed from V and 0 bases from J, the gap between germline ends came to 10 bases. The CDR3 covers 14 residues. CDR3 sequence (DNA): TGCGCCAGCAGTACACAGTTCAGCACAGATACGCAGTATTTT. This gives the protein CASSTQFSTDTQYF.

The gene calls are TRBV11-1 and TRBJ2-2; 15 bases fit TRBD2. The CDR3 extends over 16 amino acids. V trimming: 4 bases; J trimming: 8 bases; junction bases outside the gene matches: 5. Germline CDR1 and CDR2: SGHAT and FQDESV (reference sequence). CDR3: CASSSPGLAGGGELFF. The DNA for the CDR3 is TGTGCCAGCAGCTCTCCGGGACTAGCGGGAGGAGGGGAGCTGTTTTTT.

For the CDR3, the DNA is TGTGCCAGCTCACAAGGACACCAAAACACTGAAGCTTTCTTT. Its translation: CASSQGHQNTEAFF. The chain uses TRBV18 and TRBJ1-1, with a tentative D call TRBD1 (5 bases). This CDR3 region has 14 residues. The V end was cut by 4 bases, the J end by 2 bases, with 11 bases between. Germline CDR1 and CDR2: KGHSH and LQKENI.

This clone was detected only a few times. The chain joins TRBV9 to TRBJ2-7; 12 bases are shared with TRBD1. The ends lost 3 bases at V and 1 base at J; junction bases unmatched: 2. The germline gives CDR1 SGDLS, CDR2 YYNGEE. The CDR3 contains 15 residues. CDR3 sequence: CASSEGQGASYEQYF. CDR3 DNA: TGTGCCAGCAGCGAGGGACAGGGGGCGTCCTACGAGCAGTACTTC.

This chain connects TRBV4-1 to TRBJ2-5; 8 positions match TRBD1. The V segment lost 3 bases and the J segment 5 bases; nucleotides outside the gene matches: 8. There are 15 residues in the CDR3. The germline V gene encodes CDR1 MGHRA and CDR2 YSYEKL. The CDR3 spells CASSQANRQGETQYF. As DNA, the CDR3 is TGCGCCAGCAGCCAGGCCAATCGACAGGGGGAGACCCAGTACTTC.

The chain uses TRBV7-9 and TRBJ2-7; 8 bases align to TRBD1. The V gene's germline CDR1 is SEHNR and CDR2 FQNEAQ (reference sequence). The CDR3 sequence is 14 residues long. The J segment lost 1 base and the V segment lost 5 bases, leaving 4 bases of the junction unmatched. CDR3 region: CASSPTGGSYEQYF. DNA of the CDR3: TGTGCCAGCAGCCCTACAGGGGGGTCCTACGAGCAGTACTTC.

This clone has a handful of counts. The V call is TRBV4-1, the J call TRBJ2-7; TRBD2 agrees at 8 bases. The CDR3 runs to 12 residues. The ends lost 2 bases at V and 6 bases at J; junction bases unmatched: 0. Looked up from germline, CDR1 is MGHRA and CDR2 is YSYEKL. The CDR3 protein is CASSQLAGEQYF. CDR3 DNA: TGCGCCAGCAGCCAACTAGCGGGCGAGCAGTACTTC.

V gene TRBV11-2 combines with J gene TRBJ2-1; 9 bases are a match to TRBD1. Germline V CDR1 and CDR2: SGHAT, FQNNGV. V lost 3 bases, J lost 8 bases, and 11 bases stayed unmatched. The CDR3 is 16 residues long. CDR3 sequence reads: CASSFLKGQGPHEQFF. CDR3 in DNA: TGTGCCAGCAGCTTCTTGAAGGGACAGGGCCCCCATGAGCAGTTCTTC.